The 10 T cell receptor beta chains in this list originate from one sample, sequenced in a study of blood T cell repertoires in COVID-19. The protocol was immunoSEQ multiplex PCR, while the TCRdb copy is restricted to in-frame clones and leaves out a portion. The sample lists more than 65,000 clones, around 90% occurring once. Sequencing was carried out using peripheral blood. The origin of the receptors is a woman aged 80 or over with active or convalescent COVID-19.

This clone appeared a few times. The rearrangement links TRBV7-9 to TRBJ2-1; 7 bases agree with TRBD2. The CDR3 is 14 residues long. The junction had 5 bases not matched to a gene; V was cut back by 3 bases and J by 6 bases. Germline values: CDR1 SEHNR, CDR2 FQNEAQ (reference sequence). As DNA, the CDR3 is TGTGCCAGCAGCTTTTCGACGGGGGGCAATGAGCAGTTCTTC. Amino acids: CASSFSTGGNEQFF.

This chain links TRBV5-6 with TRBJ1-1; maybe TRBD1 (5 bases). This CDR3 contains 16 residues. The germline V gene has CDR1 SGHDT and CDR2 YYEEEE. The V gene lost 6 bases and the J gene lost 0 bases, with 18 bases spanning the gap. For the CDR3, the DNA is TGTGCCAGCATCCCCAGGGACTGGCACATGAACACTGAAGCTTTCTTT. Residues: CASIPRDWHMNTEAFF.

The rearrangement links TRBV7-9 to TRBJ1-4, with a weak D call TRBD1 (6 bases). The CDR3 has 15 residues. The V gene lost 5 bases and the J gene lost 5 bases, with 15 bases spanning the gap. Germline V gene sequence: CDR1 SEHNR, CDR2 FQNEAQ (reference sequence). CDR3 loop: CASSPDSQGNEKLFF. The CDR3 nucleotides read TGTGCCAGCAGCCCAGATTCTCAGGGGAATGAAAAACTGTTTTTT.

This chain uses TRBV19 with TRBJ2-5, with 9 bases that match TRBD2. Germline V lookup: CDR1 LNHDA, CDR2 SQIVND (reference sequence). The CDR3 contains 17 residues. The V gene end was trimmed by 6 bases and the J gene end by 2 bases; junction bases not matched to a gene: 13. The CDR3 nucleotides are TGTGCCAGTAGCAAATCCAGGGTAGCGGGGGTACAAGAGACCCAGTACTTC. It yields the protein CASSKSRVAGVQETQYF. Combining the CDR3 with reference TRBV19 and TRBJ2-5 gives the whole variable domain DGGITQSPKYLFRKEGQNVTLSCEQNLNHDAMYWYRQDPGQGLRLIYYSQIVNDFQKGDIAEGYSVSREKKESFPLTVTSAQKNPTAFYLCASSKSRVAGVQETQYFGPGTRLLVL.

The chain uses TRBV5-1 and TRBJ2-3; 8 bases fit TRBD1. The J segment lost 5 bases and the V segment lost 0 bases, leaving 5 bases of the junction unmatched. CDR3 size: 15 residues. CDR1 and CDR2 from the germline V gene are SGHRS and YFSETQ. CDR3 sequence (DNA): TGCGCCAGCAGCTTGGGATTCACAGGGGGAGATACGCAGTATTTT. It codes for CASSLGFTGGDTQYF.

This CDR3 is CAISETALNEKLFF. CDR3 nucleotide sequence: TGTGCCATCAGTGAGACAGCCTTGAATGAAAAACTGTTTTTT. This rearrangement joins TRBV10-3 to TRBJ1-4, with no clear D. Germline CDR1 ENHRY, CDR2 SYGVKD. This CDR3 region has 14 residues. Trimming pared 2 bases from V and 5 bases from J, leaving 9 bases between.

The chain carries TRBV18 and TRBJ2-5; a possible D gene is TRBD1 (6 bases). Trimming stripped 6 bases from V and 1 base from J, with 9 bases between. This CDR3 is 13 amino acids long. Germline V gene data show CDR1 as KGHSH and CDR2 as LQKENI. As DNA, the CDR3 is TGTGCCAGCTCCCAGGGGATCCAAGAGACCCAGTACTTC. As protein: CASSQGIQETQYF. Filled out from reference TRBV18 and TRBJ2-5, the complete variable domain reads NAGVMQNPRHLVRRRGQEARLRCSPMKGHSHVYWYRQLPEEGLKFMVYLQKENIIDESGMPKERFSAEFPKEGPSILRIQQVVRGDSAAYFCASSQGIQETQYFGPGTRLLVL.

The chain has TRBV14 and TRBJ1-5; D perhaps matches TRBD1 (5 bases). The germline V gene has CDR1 SGHDN and CDR2 FVKESK. Between the trimmed V and J ends, which lost 1 base and 2 bases, there was a span of 18 bases. The CDR3 sequence is 18 residues long. The CDR3 loop reads CASSQVGSGGLGNQPQHF. In DNA, the CDR3 is TGTGCCAGCAGCCAAGTGGGGAGTGGGGGGTTGGGCAATCAGCCCCAGCATTTT.

V is TRBV10-3 and J is TRBJ2-2; no clear D. The length of the CDR3 is 14 residues. CDR1 ENHRY and CDR2 SYGVKD come from the germline V gene. V dropped 0 bases and J dropped 8 bases, with 10 bases sitting between them. The CDR3 DNA is TGTGCCATCAGTGAGTCCACTTCCCCAGGGGAGCTGTTTTTT. Translated, it gives CAISESTSPGELFF.

The genes are TRBV10-3 and TRBJ1-2, with D unresolved. The CDR3 is made up of 11 amino acids. Trimming cost V 3 bases and J 4 bases, with 3 bases left between them. Germline V lookup: CDR1 ENHRY, CDR2 SYGVKD. The CDR3 DNA is TGTGCCATCAGTGACGGCTATGGCTACACCTTC. It yields the protein CAISDGYGYTF.